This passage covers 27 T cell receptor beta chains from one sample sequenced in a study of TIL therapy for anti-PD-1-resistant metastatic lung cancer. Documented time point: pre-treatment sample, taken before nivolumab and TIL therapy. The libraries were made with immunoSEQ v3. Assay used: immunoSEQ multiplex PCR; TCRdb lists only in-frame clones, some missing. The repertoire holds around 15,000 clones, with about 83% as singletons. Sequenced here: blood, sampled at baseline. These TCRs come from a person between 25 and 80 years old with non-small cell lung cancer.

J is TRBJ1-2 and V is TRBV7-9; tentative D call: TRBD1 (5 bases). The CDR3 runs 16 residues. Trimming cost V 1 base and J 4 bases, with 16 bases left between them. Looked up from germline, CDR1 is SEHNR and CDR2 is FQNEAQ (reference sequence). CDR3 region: CASSLGHSGGGYGYTF. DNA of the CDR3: TGTGCCAGCAGCTTAGGACATTCGGGGGGTGGCTATGGCTACACCTTC.

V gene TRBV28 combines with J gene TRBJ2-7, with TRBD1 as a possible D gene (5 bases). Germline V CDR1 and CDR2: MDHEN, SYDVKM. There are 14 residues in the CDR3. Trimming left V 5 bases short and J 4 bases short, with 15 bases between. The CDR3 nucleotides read TGTGCCAGCAGTGGACACCCCAGGTTGTACGAGCAGTACTTC. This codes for CASSGHPRLYEQYF.

The CDR3 nucleotides read TGCGCCAGCAGCCTGACAGGGGCCTATAATTCACCCCTCCACTTT. Protein: CASSLTGAYNSPLHF. The rearrangement links TRBV5-1 to TRBJ1-6; 8 nucleotides line up with TRBD1. The germline gives CDR1 SGHRS, CDR2 YFSETQ. The V segment lost 4 bases and the J segment 2 bases; nucleotides outside the gene matches: 2. This CDR3 contains 15 residues.

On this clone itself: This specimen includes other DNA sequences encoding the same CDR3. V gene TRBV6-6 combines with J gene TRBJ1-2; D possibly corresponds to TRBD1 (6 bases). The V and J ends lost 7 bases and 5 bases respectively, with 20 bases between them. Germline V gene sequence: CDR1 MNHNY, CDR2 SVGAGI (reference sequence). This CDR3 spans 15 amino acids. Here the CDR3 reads CASIKGVGGRYGYTF. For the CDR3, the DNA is TGTGCCAGCATCAAGGGGGTCGGGGGTCGGTATGGCTACACCTTC.

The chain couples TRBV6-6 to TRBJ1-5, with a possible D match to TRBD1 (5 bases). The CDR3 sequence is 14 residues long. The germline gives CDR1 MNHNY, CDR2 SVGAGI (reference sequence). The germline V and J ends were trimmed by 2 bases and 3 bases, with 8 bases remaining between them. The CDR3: CASSYVRVNQPQHF. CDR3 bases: TGTGCCAGCAGTTACGTCAGGGTCAATCAGCCCCAGCATTTT.

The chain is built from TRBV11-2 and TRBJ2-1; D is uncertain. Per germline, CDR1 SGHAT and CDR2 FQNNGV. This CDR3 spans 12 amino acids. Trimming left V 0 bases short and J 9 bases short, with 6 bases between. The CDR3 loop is CASSLDRGEQFF. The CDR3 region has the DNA TGTGCCAGCAGCTTAGATCGAGGTGAGCAGTTCTTC.

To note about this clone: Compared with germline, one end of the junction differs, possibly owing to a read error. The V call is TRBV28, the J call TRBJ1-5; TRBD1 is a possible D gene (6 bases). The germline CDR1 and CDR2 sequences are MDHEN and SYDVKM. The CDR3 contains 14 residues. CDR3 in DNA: TGTGCCAGCACTTTAGGGGGGTACAGGCAGCCCCAGCATTTT. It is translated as CASTLGGYRQPQHF. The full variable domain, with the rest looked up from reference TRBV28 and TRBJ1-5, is DVKVTQSSRYLVKRTGEKVFLECVQDMDHENMFWYRQDPGLGLRLIYFSYDVKMKEKGDIPEGYSVSREKKERFSLILESASTNQTSMYLCASTLGGYRQPQHFGDGTRLSIL.

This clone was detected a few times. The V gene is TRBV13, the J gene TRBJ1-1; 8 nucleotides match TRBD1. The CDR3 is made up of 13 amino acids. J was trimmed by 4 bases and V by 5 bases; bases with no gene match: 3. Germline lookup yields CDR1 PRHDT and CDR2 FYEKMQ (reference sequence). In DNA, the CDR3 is TGTGCCAGCAGCCTAGACAGGGGCACTGAAGCTTTCTTT. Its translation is CASSLDRGTEAFF.

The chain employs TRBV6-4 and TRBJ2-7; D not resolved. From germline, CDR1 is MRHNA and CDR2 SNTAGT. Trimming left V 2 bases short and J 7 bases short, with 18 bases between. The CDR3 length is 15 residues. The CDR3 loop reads CASSDVGRATKEQYV. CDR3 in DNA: TGTGCCAGCAGTGACGTGGGCCGCGCTACCAAAGAGCAGTACGTC.

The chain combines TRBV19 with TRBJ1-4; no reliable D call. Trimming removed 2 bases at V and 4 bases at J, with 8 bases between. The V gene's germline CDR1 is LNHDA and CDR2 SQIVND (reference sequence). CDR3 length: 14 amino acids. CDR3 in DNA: TGTGCCAGTAGTATACCCGGAAGTAATGAAAAACTGTTTTTT. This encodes CASSIPGSNEKLFF. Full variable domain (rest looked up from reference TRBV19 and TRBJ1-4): DGGITQSPKYLFRKEGQNVTLSCEQNLNHDAMYWYRQDPGQGLRLIYYSQIVNDFQKGDIAEGYSVSREKKESFPLTVTSAQKNPTAFYLCASSIPGSNEKLFFGSGTQLSVL.

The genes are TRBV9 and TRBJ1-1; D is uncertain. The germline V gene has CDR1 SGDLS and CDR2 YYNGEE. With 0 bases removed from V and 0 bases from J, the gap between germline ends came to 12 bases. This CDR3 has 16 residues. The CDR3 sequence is CASSVGGSLMNTEAFF. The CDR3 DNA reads TGTGCCAGCAGCGTAGGCGGGAGTCTCATGAACACTGAAGCTTTCTTT.

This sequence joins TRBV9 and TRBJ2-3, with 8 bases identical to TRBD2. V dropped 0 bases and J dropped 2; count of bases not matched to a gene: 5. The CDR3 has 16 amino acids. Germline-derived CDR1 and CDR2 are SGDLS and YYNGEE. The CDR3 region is CASSVVAGGSTDTQYF. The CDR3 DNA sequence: TGTGCCAGCAGCGTAGTTGCGGGGGGCTCCACAGATACGCAGTATTTT.

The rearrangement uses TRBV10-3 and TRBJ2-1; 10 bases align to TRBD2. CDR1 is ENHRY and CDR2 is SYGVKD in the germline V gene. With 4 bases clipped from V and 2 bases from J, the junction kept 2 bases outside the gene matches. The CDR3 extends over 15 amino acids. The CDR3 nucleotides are TGTGCCATCAGTGTTACTAGCGGGGCCTACAATGAGCAGTTCTTC. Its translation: CAISVTSGAYNEQFF.

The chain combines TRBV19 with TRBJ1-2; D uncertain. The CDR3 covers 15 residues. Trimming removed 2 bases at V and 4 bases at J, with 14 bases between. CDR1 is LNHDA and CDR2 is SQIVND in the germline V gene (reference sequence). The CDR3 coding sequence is TGTGCCAGTAGTATAACGGGTGCAGGAATCTATGGCTACACCTTC. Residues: CASSITGAGIYGYTF.

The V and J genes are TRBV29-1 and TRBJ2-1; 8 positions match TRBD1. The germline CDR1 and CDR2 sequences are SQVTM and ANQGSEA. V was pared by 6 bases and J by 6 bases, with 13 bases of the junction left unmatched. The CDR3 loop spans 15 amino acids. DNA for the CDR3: TGCAGCGTCCCGAACCGGCAGGGGGCTCGCAATGAGCAGTTCTTC. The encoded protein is CSVPNRQGARNEQFF.

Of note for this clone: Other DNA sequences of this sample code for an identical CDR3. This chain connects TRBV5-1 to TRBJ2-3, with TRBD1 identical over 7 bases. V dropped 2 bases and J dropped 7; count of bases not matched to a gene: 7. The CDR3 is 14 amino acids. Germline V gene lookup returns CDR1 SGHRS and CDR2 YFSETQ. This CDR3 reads CASSLAGGLYTQYF. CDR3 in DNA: TGCGCCAGCAGCTTAGCAGGGGGTTTGTATACGCAGTATTTT.

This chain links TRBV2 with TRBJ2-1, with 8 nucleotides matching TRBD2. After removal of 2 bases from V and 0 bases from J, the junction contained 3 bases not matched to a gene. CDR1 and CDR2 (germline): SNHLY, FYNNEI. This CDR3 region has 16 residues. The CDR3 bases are TGTGCCAGCAGTGAAACGGGGGGGAGCTCCTACAATGAGCAGTTCTTC. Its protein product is CASSETGGSSYNEQFF.

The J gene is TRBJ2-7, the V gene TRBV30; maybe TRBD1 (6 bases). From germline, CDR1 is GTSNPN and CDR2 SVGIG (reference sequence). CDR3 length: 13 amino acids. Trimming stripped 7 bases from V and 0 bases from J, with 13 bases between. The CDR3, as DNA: TGTGCCTTTGGACAGTCGAGCTCCTACGAGCAGTACTTC. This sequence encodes CAFGQSSSYEQYF.

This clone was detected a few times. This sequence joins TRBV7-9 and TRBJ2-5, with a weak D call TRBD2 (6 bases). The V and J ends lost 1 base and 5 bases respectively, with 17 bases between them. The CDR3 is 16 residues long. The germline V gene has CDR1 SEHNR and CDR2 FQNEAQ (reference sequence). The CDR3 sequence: CASSLEESRGRETQYF. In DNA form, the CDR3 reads TGTGCCAGCAGCTTAGAAGAAAGTCGGGGGAGGGAGACCCAGTACTTC.

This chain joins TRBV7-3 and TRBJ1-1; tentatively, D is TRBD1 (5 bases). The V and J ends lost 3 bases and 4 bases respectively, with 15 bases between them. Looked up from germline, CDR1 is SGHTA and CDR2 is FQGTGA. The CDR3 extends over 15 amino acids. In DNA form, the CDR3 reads TGTGCCAGCAGCTTGGTGGGGCCCATGGGCACTGAAGCTTTCTTT. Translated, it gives CASSLVGPMGTEAFF.

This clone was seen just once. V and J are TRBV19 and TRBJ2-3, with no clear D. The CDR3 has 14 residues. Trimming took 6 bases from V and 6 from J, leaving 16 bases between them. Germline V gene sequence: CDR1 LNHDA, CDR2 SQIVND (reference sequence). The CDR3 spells CASSIRSGADTQYF. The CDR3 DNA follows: TGTGCCAGTAGCATAAGATCTGGCGCGGATACGCAGTATTTT.

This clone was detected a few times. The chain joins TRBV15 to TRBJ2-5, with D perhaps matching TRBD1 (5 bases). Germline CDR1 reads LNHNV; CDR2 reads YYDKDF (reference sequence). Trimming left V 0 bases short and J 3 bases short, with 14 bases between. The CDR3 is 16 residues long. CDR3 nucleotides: TGTGCCACCAGCAGAGAGGGCGGACACCATGAAGAGACCCAGTACTTC. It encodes CATSREGGHHEETQYF.

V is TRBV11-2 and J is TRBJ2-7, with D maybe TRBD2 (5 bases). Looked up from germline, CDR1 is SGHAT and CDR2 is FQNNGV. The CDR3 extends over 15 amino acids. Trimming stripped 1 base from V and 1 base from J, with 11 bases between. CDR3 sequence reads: CASSLAGVGSYEQYV. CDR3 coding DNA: TGTGCCAGCAGCTTAGCCGGGGTGGGGTCCTACGAGCAGTACGTC.

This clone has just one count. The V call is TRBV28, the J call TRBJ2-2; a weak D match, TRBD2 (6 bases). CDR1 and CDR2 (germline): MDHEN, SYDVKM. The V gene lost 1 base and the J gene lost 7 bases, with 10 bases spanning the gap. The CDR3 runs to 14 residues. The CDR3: CASSLLEGVGELFF. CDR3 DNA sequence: TGTGCCAGCAGTTTATTGGAGGGCGTCGGGGAGCTGTTTTTT.

The CDR3 region has the DNA TGCAGCGTTGCCGGGAGGGGGTCCTACAATGAGCAGTTCTTC. It specifies CSVAGRGSYNEQFF. V is TRBV29-1 and J is TRBJ2-1, with 8 bases that match TRBD2. This CDR3 contains 14 residues. V gave up 4 bases and J gave up 1 base; unmatched junction bases: 3. CDR1 is SQVTM and CDR2 is ANQGSEA in the germline V gene.

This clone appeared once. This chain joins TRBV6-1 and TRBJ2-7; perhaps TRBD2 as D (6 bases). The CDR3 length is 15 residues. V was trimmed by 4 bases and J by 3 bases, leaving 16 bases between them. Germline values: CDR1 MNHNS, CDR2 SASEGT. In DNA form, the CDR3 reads TGTGCCAGCAGTGGACTAGAGACCCAGAGCTACGAGCAGTACGTC. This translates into CASSGLETQSYEQYV.

CDR3 protein: CASSPPEVSYEQYF. CDR3 coding DNA: TGTGCCAGCAGCCCCCCGGAGGTCTCCTACGAGCAGTACTTC. This chain uses TRBV11-2 with TRBJ2-7, with D tentatively TRBD2 (5 bases). V gave up 5 bases and J gave up 0 bases, with 11 bases separating them. Germline V gives CDR1 SGHAT, CDR2 FQNNGV. The CDR3 extends over 14 amino acids.